One T cell receptor (beta chain) is described in this entry. This record comes from a study of blood T cell repertoires in COVID-19. Study-wide background: Samples came from the United States, Italy and Spain, spanning acute and convalescent COVID-19. T cells, B-cell-depleted T cells, or PBMCs supplied cDNA or gDNA.

In Seattle, patients joined the study during active infection and were tracked longitudinally. V dropped 8 bases and J dropped 1 base, with 11 bases sitting between them. The germline gives CDR1 MDHEN, CDR2 SYDVKM. The CDR3 is 14 amino acids. In the original processing: Estimated nucleated cell counts came from reference gene primer amplification. TCRdb keeps only in-frame clones here, not all; method: immunoSEQ multiplex PCR. V, J and clone size were drawn from that table, and D and trimming were deduced from the DNA. The data show approximately 300,000 clones, about 80% seen once. This sequence was found in a person between 65 and 79 years old with COVID-19, enrolled during active disease. V usage is TRBV28 and J usage is TRBJ1-4, with D maybe TRBD1 (5 bases). Sequenced material: peripheral blood. This chain's CDR3 is CASLRGGTNEKLFF. The CDR3 region has the DNA TGTGCCAGCCTCCGGGGGGGAACTAATGAAAAACTGTTTTTT.